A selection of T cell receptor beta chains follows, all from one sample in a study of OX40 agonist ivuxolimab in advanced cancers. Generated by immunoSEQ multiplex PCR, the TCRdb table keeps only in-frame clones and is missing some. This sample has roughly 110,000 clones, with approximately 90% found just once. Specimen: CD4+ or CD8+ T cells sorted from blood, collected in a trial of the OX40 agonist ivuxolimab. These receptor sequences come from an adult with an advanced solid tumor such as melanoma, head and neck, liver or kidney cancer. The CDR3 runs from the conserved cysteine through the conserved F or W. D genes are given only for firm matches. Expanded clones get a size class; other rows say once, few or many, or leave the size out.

cdr3_nt: TGCAGCGTTGAGGGGTGGGCGACGAACACTGAAGCTTTCTTT; cdr3_aa: CSVEGWATNTEAFF; j_call: TRBJ1-1; d_call: NA; clone_size: NA; v_call: TRBV29-1
cdr3_nt: TGTGCCAGCAGCTTGAAGGGGAAGAGGACAGATACGCAGTATTTT; cdr3_aa: CASSLKGKRTDTQYF; j_call: TRBJ2-3; d_call: NA; clone_size: NA; v_call: TRBV5-6
cdr3_nt: TGTGCCAGCAGCCCGAAGATACGGAACACTGAAGCTTTCTTT; cdr3_aa: CASSPKIRNTEAFF; j_call: TRBJ1-1; d_call: NA; clone_size: NA; v_call: TRBV6-5
cdr3_nt: TGTGCCAGCAGTAGCCCAGGGGGCAGCTATGGCTACACCTTC; cdr3_aa: CASSSPGGSYGYTF; j_call: TRBJ1-2; d_call: TRBD1; clone_size: once; v_call: TRBV28
cdr3_nt: TGTGCCAGCATCGTAAGGTTGAACACTGAAGCTTTCTTT; cdr3_aa: CASIVRLNTEAFF; j_call: TRBJ1-1; d_call: NA; clone_size: NA; v_call: TRBV28
cdr3_nt: TGCGCCAGCAGCTTTGGACAGACTGGAAACACCATATATTTT; cdr3_aa: CASSFGQTGNTIYF; j_call: TRBJ1-3; d_call: NA; clone_size: NA; v_call: TRBV5-1
cdr3_nt: TGTGCCAGCCAAGCGGGAGTTAGGTACAATGAGCAGTTCTTC; cdr3_aa: CASQAGVRYNEQFF; j_call: TRBJ2-1; d_call: TRBD2; clone_size: NA; v_call: TRBV19
cdr3_nt: TGTGCCAGCAGCCCAAGGGAGGGCTACGAGCAGTACTTC; cdr3_aa: CASSPREGYEQYF; j_call: TRBJ2-7; d_call: TRBD2; clone_size: NA; v_call: TRBV7-9
cdr3_nt: TGCGCCAGCAGCCAAGATTTAGGGAATTACGAGCAGTACTTC; cdr3_aa: CASSQDLGNYEQYF; j_call: TRBJ2-7; d_call: NA; clone_size: NA; v_call: TRBV4-3
cdr3_nt: TGTGCCAGCAGCTCTGAGACAAGCGGTGGCTACACCTTC; cdr3_aa: CASSSETSGGYTF; j_call: TRBJ1-2; d_call: NA; clone_size: NA; v_call: TRBV7-9
cdr3_nt: TGTGCCAGCAGCCCGCCTGGGACAGCGTACAATGAGCAGTTCTTC; cdr3_aa: CASSPPGTAYNEQFF; j_call: TRBJ2-1; d_call: TRBD1; clone_size: NA; v_call: TRBV7-2
cdr3_nt: TGTGCCTGGAGTGTACAAGGGACAGGGCTTTCTGAAGCTTTCTTT; cdr3_aa: CAWSVQGTGLSEAFF; j_call: TRBJ1-1; d_call: TRBD1; clone_size: NA; v_call: TRBV30
cdr3_nt: TGTGCCAGTACTCCGATCTCTGGGGCCAACGTCCTGACTTTC; cdr3_aa: CASTPISGANVLTF; j_call: TRBJ2-6; d_call: NA; clone_size: NA; v_call: TRBV19
cdr3_nt: TGCGCCAGCAGCTTGACAGGGGGATTACAAGAGACCCAGTACTTC; cdr3_aa: CASSLTGGLQETQYF; j_call: TRBJ2-5; d_call: TRBD1; clone_size: NA; v_call: TRBV5-1
cdr3_nt: TGTGCCAGCAGTGACCGGACGGCAAGAGGGTACAACGAGCAGTACTTC; cdr3_aa: CASSDRTARGYNEQYF; j_call: TRBJ2-7; d_call: NA; clone_size: NA; v_call: TRBV6-1
cdr3_nt: TGTGCCAGTAGTATAGATTCCCGGGTCCAGTACTTC; cdr3_aa: CASSIDSRVQYF; j_call: TRBJ2-7; d_call: NA; clone_size: once; v_call: TRBV19
cdr3_nt: TGTGCCAGCACCCCGGGGGTTAGAACTGAAGCTTTCTTT; cdr3_aa: CASTPGVRTEAFF; j_call: TRBJ1-1; d_call: NA; clone_size: NA; v_call: TRBV6-5
cdr3_nt: TGTGCCAGCAATAGGGACTTCTACGAGCAGTACTTC; cdr3_aa: CASNRDFYEQYF; j_call: TRBJ2-7; d_call: NA; clone_size: NA; v_call: TRBV6-1
cdr3_nt: TGCGCCAGCAGCCCACTACAGGGTTATGGGGCCAACGTCCTGACTTTC; cdr3_aa: CASSPLQGYGANVLTF; j_call: TRBJ2-6; d_call: NA; clone_size: NA; v_call: TRBV5-1
cdr3_nt: TGCGCCAGCAGCTTGGAATCCGGGGAGCTGTTTTTT; cdr3_aa: CASSLESGELFF; j_call: TRBJ2-2; d_call: NA; clone_size: NA; v_call: TRBV5-1
cdr3_nt: TGTGCCAGCAGCTCCGCCGGGACAGGGGTCGGGGAGACCCAGTACTTC; cdr3_aa: CASSSAGTGVGETQYF; j_call: TRBJ2-5; d_call: TRBD1; clone_size: NA; v_call: TRBV7-3
cdr3_nt: TGTGCCAGCAGTTTATTGGGGACAAGCTCCTACAATGAGCAGTTCTTC; cdr3_aa: CASSLLGTSSYNEQFF; j_call: TRBJ2-1; d_call: NA; clone_size: few; v_call: TRBV28
cdr3_nt: TGTGCCATCAGTGAGTCGAGGCAGGGCGGGAACACTGAAGCTTTCTTT; cdr3_aa: CAISESRQGGNTEAFF; j_call: TRBJ1-1; d_call: NA; clone_size: NA; v_call: TRBV10-3
cdr3_nt: TGTGCCAGCAGCTTAGAGGGGGCGGGAACTGGGGCCAACGTCCTGACTTTC; cdr3_aa: CASSLEGAGTGANVLTF; j_call: TRBJ2-6; d_call: NA; clone_size: NA; v_call: TRBV7-3
cdr3_nt: TGCGCCAGCAGCCAAGGCAGGAACACTGAAGCTTTCTTT; cdr3_aa: CASSQGRNTEAFF; j_call: TRBJ1-1; d_call: NA; clone_size: NA; v_call: TRBV4-3
cdr3_nt: TGTGCCAGAAGCTGGGGACAGTTCCTATCCTATTTTAACACTGAAGCTTTCTTT; cdr3_aa: CARSWGQFLSYFNTEAFF; j_call: TRBJ1-1; d_call: TRBD1; clone_size: NA; v_call: TRBV5-3
cdr3_nt: TGCGCCAGCAGCGAAGGGGAGGTTAGCAATCAGCCCCAGCATTTT; cdr3_aa: CASSEGEVSNQPQHF; j_call: TRBJ1-5; d_call: NA; clone_size: once; v_call: TRBV5-1
cdr3_nt: TGTGCCAGCAGCCCCGGTCGGGGGCTGGACTATGGCTACACCTTC; cdr3_aa: CASSPGRGLDYGYTF; j_call: TRBJ1-2; d_call: NA; clone_size: NA; v_call: TRBV5-4
cdr3_nt: TGTGCCAGCAGTACGGGACAGGGAGGAATCGAGACCCAGTACTTC; cdr3_aa: CASSTGQGGIETQYF; j_call: TRBJ2-5; d_call: TRBD1; clone_size: NA; v_call: TRBV28
cdr3_nt: TGCGCCAGCAGTGAGGAGACTTGGGCGAATGAGCAGTTCTTC; cdr3_aa: CASSEETWANEQFF; j_call: TRBJ2-1; d_call: NA; clone_size: few; v_call: TRBV10-1
cdr3_nt: TGTGCCATCAAGGCGGGTGCGAACACCGGGGAGCTGTTTTTT; cdr3_aa: CAIKAGANTGELFF; j_call: TRBJ2-2; d_call: NA; clone_size: NA; v_call: TRBV10-3
cdr3_nt: TGTGCCAGCAGCGCCACCGGGACTAGCGGTTTCGTGGGCTCCTACAATGAGCAGTTCTTC; cdr3_aa: CASSATGTSGFVGSYNEQFF; j_call: TRBJ2-1; d_call: TRBD2; clone_size: NA; v_call: TRBV9
cdr3_nt: TGTGCCAGCAGCGTAAGTGGAGGGAGGGCCCACGAGCAGTACTTC; cdr3_aa: CASSVSGGRAHEQYF; j_call: TRBJ2-7; d_call: TRBD2; clone_size: NA; v_call: TRBV9
cdr3_nt: TGTGCCAGCAGTTCCCTGGGGGGACAGCTCAATCAGCCCCAGCATTTT; cdr3_aa: CASSSLGGQLNQPQHF; j_call: TRBJ1-5; d_call: TRBD1; clone_size: once; v_call: TRBV6-5
cdr3_nt: TGTGCTAGTGGTTTGGCGGAAGGGGCCAACGTCCTGACTTTC; cdr3_aa: CASGLAEGANVLTF; j_call: TRBJ2-6; d_call: NA; clone_size: NA; v_call: TRBV12-5
cdr3_nt: TGTGCCAGCAGGGGGACAGGGAGGGATACGCAGTATTTT; cdr3_aa: CASRGTGRDTQYF; j_call: TRBJ2-3; d_call: TRBD1; clone_size: NA; v_call: TRBV28
cdr3_nt: TGTGCCAGCAGCTTGGGGAGAGAGCAGTTCTTC; cdr3_aa: CASSLGREQFF; j_call: TRBJ2-1; d_call: NA; clone_size: NA; v_call: TRBV5-4